This T cell receptor (beta chain) originates from a study of beta chain features in type 1 diabetes. Expressed TCRB transcripts got sequenced, as all isolated RNA was reverse transcribed. Only in-frame clones appear in the TCRdb table, and some are missing; sequencing was by immunoSEQ multiplex PCR. The table lists around 40,000 clones, about 64% of them singletons. CDR1 and CDR2 (germline): KGHSH, LQKENI. J lost 7 bases, V lost 6 bases, and 7 bases had no gene match. The CDR3 has 13 residues. This clone was seen only a few times. This chain uses TRBV18 with TRBJ2-7; 9 bases fit TRBD1. Sequencing used Tregs from blood. This clonotype was sampled from a woman aged 25 to 39 in good health. CDR3 loop: CASSIGQGREQYF. CDR3 in DNA: TGTGCCAGCTCCATAGGACAGGGGAGGGAGCAGTACTTC.